This TCR beta chain was identified during a study of shared clonotypes between healthy human individuals. Study-wide background: Sampling drew on donors who were a couple of women and a few men aged 18 to 49. Whole-study results and caveats: Rarefaction demonstrated incomplete sorted-subset sequencing despite large depth.

CDR3 length: 13 amino acids. V was pared by 3 bases and J by 6 bases, with 4 bases of the junction left unmatched. From germline, CDR1 is SQVTM and CDR2 ANQGSEA. Remarks on this clone: Its target is not known.

Genomic DNA from each subset was divided evenly over several immunoSEQ plates. Profiled with immunoSEQ multiplex PCR; TCRdb holds only in-frame clones, not every one. This table has about 580,000 clones, roughly 98% appearing once. Positively selected for CCR7, the CD45RO-negative cells used as naive CD8 cells excluded terminally differentiated effector memory CD45RA+ cells. The specimen was naive CD8+ T cells sorted from blood. This chain joins TRBV29-1 and TRBJ2-1; 8 bases align to TRBD2. The receptor comes from a man in his thirties or forties in good health. CDR3 sequence (DNA): TGCAGCGTTGACAGCGGGAGACCCAATGAGCAGTTCTTC. It codes for CSVDSGRPNEQFF.